Presented here are 20 T cell receptor beta chains from one specimen sequenced in a study of Graves' ophthalmopathy and Graves' hyperthyroidism. Amplification of TCR beta CDR3 regions used RNA transcripts. In the first round, RT-PCR was carried out with HTBI primers, and a multiplex PCR formed the second round. TCRdb fed the multiplex PCR reads into MiXCR, producing one record per CDR3 protein. The table lists 150,000 to 200,000 distinct CDR3 sequences, approximately 40% of them singletons. The sample consisted of peripheral blood. These TCRs come from a man younger than 45 with Graves' ophthalmopathy.

Concerning this clonotype: At one end, the junction sequence differs from germline, possibly due to a read error. This chain joins TRBV7-6 and TRBJ2-2, with 7 bases aligning to TRBD1. Germline CDR1 reads SGHVS; CDR2 reads FNYEAQ. The CDR3 totals 17 residues. The CDR3 region is CASRLGAQGTNTGELFF. In DNA, the CDR3 is TGTGCCAGCAGATTAGGAGCACAGGGGACGAACACCGGGGAGCTGTTTTTT.

Only one count was recorded for this clonotype. The chain employs TRBV28 and TRBJ1-2, with TRBD1 as a possible D gene (5 bases). The CDR3 length is 17 residues. Trimming removed 5 bases from V and 0 bases from J, with 19 bases in between. The germline V gene encodes CDR1 MDHEN and CDR2 SYDVKM. Here the CDR3 reads CASSRRGMRGTNYGYTF. CDR3 in DNA: TGTGCCAGCAGTCGGAGGGGAATGAGGGGTACTAACTATGGCTACACCTTC.

The J gene is TRBJ1-2, the V gene TRBV7-2, with 7 positions matching TRBD1. CDR3 length equals 12 residues. The trim removed 6 bases at V and 7 bases at J, leaving 5 bases unmatched. Germline values: CDR1 SGHTA, CDR2 FQGNSA. DNA for the CDR3: TGTGCCAGCAGTTCCCAGGGGGTTGGCTACACCTTC. This sequence encodes CASSSQGVGYTF. The entire variable domain, with the rest obtained from reference TRBV7-2 and TRBJ1-2, is as follows: GAGVSQSPSNKVTEKGKDVELRCDPISGHTALYWYRQSLGQGLEFLIYFQGNSAPDKSGLPSDRFSAERTGGSVSTLTIQRTQQEDSAVYLCASSSQGVGYTFGSGTRLTVV.

The chain carries TRBV28 and TRBJ2-5; possible D gene TRBD1, 6 bases. The ends were cut back, 6 bases at V and 1 base at J, with 24 bases in the middle. The CDR3 totals 18 residues. Germline assignment: CDR1 MDHEN and CDR2 SYDVKM. The CDR3 region is CASSLTKDRSKPQETQYF. The CDR3 nucleotides read TGTGCCAGCAGCTTAACGAAGGACAGATCTAAGCCCCAAGAGACCCAGTACTTC.

This chain links TRBV20-1 with TRBJ1-2, with 7 positions matching TRBD1. Per the germline V gene, CDR1 is DFQATT and CDR2 is SNEGSKA (reference sequence). The J segment lost 5 bases and the V segment lost 4 bases, leaving 7 bases of the junction unmatched. The CDR3 length is 13 residues. The CDR3 bases are TGCAGTGCTATAGACAGGGACAGTTATGGCTACACCTTC. Its translation is CSAIDRDSYGYTF.

The chain employs TRBV20-1 and TRBJ1-1, with D unclear. This CDR3 comprises 15 residues. Germline lookup yields CDR1 DFQATT and CDR2 SNEGSKA (reference sequence). V lost 3 bases to trimming and J lost 3 bases, with 17 bases between them. The DNA of the CDR3 is TGCAGTGCTAGTGATGCCCGGGGAGTTGACACTGAAGCTTTCTTT. This gives the protein CSASDARGVDTEAFF.

There are many counts of this clonotype. The genes are TRBV12-3 or TRBV12-4 and TRBJ1-6; the D gene is possibly TRBD1 (6 bases). The CDR3 is made up of 16 amino acids. The germline V and J ends were trimmed by 5 bases and 0 bases, with 11 bases remaining between them. The CDR3 loop is CASSQGGSSYNSPLHF. The CDR3 DNA is TGTGCCAGCAGTCAAGGGGGGAGCTCCTATAATTCACCCCTCCACTTT.

This chain uses TRBV11-2 with TRBJ1-5, with unresolved D. The ends were cut back, 4 bases at V and 0 bases at J, with 10 bases in the middle. Germline CDR1 is SGHAT and CDR2 is FQNNGV. This CDR3 spans 15 amino acids. CDR3 region: CASSSDGLSNQPQHF. The DNA for the CDR3 is TGTGCCAGCAGCTCCGACGGGCTTAGCAATCAGCCCCAGCATTTT.

This clonotype was detected ten times or more. V usage is TRBV27 and J usage is TRBJ1-5; 7 nucleotides align to TRBD1. The length of the CDR3 is 15 residues. Per germline, CDR1 MNHEY and CDR2 SMNVEV (reference sequence). The trim removed 5 bases at V and 2 bases at J, leaving 6 bases unmatched. Written as DNA, the CDR3 is TGTGCCAGCAGTCCCCGACAGGGAGGCAATCAGCCCCAGCATTTT. It is translated as CASSPRQGGNQPQHF.

This clonotype was recorded many times. The genes are TRBV11-1 and TRBJ2-7, with a possible D match to TRBD2 (6 bases). The CDR3 contains 15 residues. The V end was cut by 0 bases, the J end by 5 bases, with 14 bases between. The germline V gene encodes CDR1 SGHAT and CDR2 FQDESV (reference sequence). DNA for the CDR3: TGTGCCAGCAGCTTAGCGCGGGGCCGCCGGAACGAGCAGTACTTC. Its protein product is CASSLARGRRNEQYF.

This clonotype was detected many times. The CDR3 here is CASTLTGDRDGYTF. For the CDR3, the DNA is TGTGCCAGCACCCTGACAGGGGACCGGGATGGCTACACCTTC. The V call is TRBV12-3 or TRBV12-4, the J call TRBJ1-2; the match to TRBD1 covers 8 bases. Trimming took 7 bases from V and 6 from J; bases not matched to a gene: 10. There are 14 residues in the CDR3.

This chain links TRBV3-1 with TRBJ2-7; D is undetermined. Per the germline V gene, CDR1 is LGHDT and CDR2 is YNNKEL (reference sequence). V lost 4 bases and J 2 bases, leaving 15 bases between the germline ends. The CDR3 extends over 15 amino acids. The CDR3 DNA is TGTGCCAGCAGCCCCTACTACGGCGGTGCCTACGAGCAGTACTTC. Residues: CASSPYYGGAYEQYF.

In this sample, this clonotype turned up many times. The chain combines TRBV10-3 with TRBJ1-6; perhaps TRBD1 as D (5 bases). Germline loops: CDR1 ENHRY, CDR2 SYGVKD. V shed 6 bases and J shed 7 bases, with 7 bases lying between them. The CDR3 has 12 amino acids. CDR3 region: CAISQGNSPLHF. The CDR3 nucleotides are TGTGCCATCAGCCAGGGAAATTCACCCCTCCACTTT.

The gene calls are TRBV7-2 and TRBJ1-2, with unresolved D. This CDR3 comprises 13 residues. V shed 5 bases and J shed 4 bases, with 11 bases lying between them. The germline CDR1 and CDR2 sequences are SGHTA and FQGNSA. CDR3 bases: TGTGCCAGCAGCCCGGGGTGGGGCTATGGCTACACCTTC. It translates to CASSPGWGYGYTF.

This clonotype has a count of ten or more. The chain joins TRBV18 to TRBJ2-5; 8 positions match TRBD1. The CDR3 contains 17 residues. Per the germline V gene, CDR1 is KGHSH and CDR2 is LQKENI. The trim removed 1 base at V and 4 bases at J, leaving 11 bases unmatched. CDR3 protein: CASSPLEFRGLGETQYF. For the CDR3, the DNA is TGTGCCAGCTCACCACTGGAGTTCAGGGGGCTCGGAGAGACCCAGTACTTC. Together with reference TRBV18 and TRBJ2-5, the CDR3 gives the full variable domain: NAGVMQNPRHLVRRRGQEARLRCSPMKGHSHVYWYRQLPEEGLKFMVYLQKENIIDESGMPKERFSAEFPKEGPSILRIQQVVRGDSAAYFCASSPLEFRGLGETQYFGPGTRLLVL.

The V gene is TRBV6-5, the J gene TRBJ2-2, with a weak D call TRBD2 (6 bases). Germline V gene data show CDR1 as MNHEY and CDR2 as SVGAGI. There are 15 residues in the CDR3. V was clipped by 4 bases and J by 4 bases, with 13 bases between them. The CDR3 bases are TGTGCCAGCAGTTTGAGGAGGGCTGGCACCGGGGAGCTGTTTTTT. Amino acid sequence: CASSLRRAGTGELFF.

This clonotype was detected ten times or more. The gene calls are TRBV20-1 and TRBJ2-7; D unclear. CDR3 length: 14 amino acids. Trimming left V 0 bases short and J 1 base short, with 10 bases between. CDR1 DFQATT and CDR2 SNEGSKA come from the germline V gene (reference sequence). CDR3 in DNA: TGCAGTGCTAGAGAGGACGAAGGTTCCTACGAGCAGTACTTC. Residues: CSAREDEGSYEQYF.

This clonotype was seen just once. This rearrangement joins TRBV12-3 or TRBV12-4 to TRBJ2-7, with D unclear. The V end was cut by 6 bases, the J end by 6 bases, with 18 bases between. The CDR3 contains 14 residues. CDR3 in amino acids: CASSFTTNAIEQYF. The CDR3 bases are TGTGCCAGCAGCTTTACAACCAACGCCATCGAGCAGTACTTC.

The V and J genes are TRBV6-2 or TRBV6-3 and TRBJ2-7; 15 nucleotides line up with TRBD2. V shed 2 bases, J shed 5 bases, and the junction held 4 bases outside the gene matches. Germline CDR1 is MNHEY and CDR2 is SVGEGT. This CDR3 spans 16 amino acids. CDR3 DNA: TGTGCCAGCAGTTACCGCGGACTAGCGGGAGGGCACGAGCAGTACTTC. Protein sequence: CASSYRGLAGGHEQYF.

V and J are TRBV6-5 and TRBJ2-7, with D unclear. This CDR3 contains 12 residues. In germline, CDR1 is MNHEY, CDR2 SVGAGI. The germline V and J ends were trimmed by 2 bases and 5 bases, with 7 bases remaining between them. Here the CDR3 DNA reads TGTGCCAGCAGTTACCTCGGCGACGAGCAGTACTTC. It specifies CASSYLGDEQYF.